Below, 30 T cell receptor beta chains from the same sample are listed, as sequenced in a study of a mutant IDH1 vaccine in newly diagnosed glioma. Time point in this sample: week 35, safety follow-up. Vaccine doses each comprised 300 ug of mutant IDH1 20-mer peptide, with topical imiquimod. No antigen has been assigned to these receptors. Here immunoSEQ multiplex PCR was the method, and the copy in TCRdb shows in-frame clones only, minus some. The sample has roughly 26,000 clones; less than 85% are singletons. The sequencing used PBMCs, collected from a glioma patient whose treatment included an IDH1 peptide vaccine. The receptors were sampled from a man aged 25-45 years with glioma.

This chain joins TRBV11-2 and TRBJ1-1, with 7 bases identical to TRBD1. The CDR3 extends over 14 amino acids. From germline, CDR1 is SGHAT and CDR2 FQNNGV. V trimming: 0 bases; J trimming: 7 bases; junction bases outside the gene matches: 5. The CDR3 DNA reads TGTGCCAGCAGCTTAGATTCAGGGGGGTATGAAGCTTTCTTT. Translated: CASSLDSGGYEAFF.

The rearrangement uses TRBV7-9 and TRBJ2-2; D gene uncertain. The CDR3 consists of 13 residues. Germline CDR1 and CDR2: SEHNR and FQNEAQ (reference sequence). The germline V and J ends were trimmed by 7 bases and 1 base, with 7 bases remaining between them. The CDR3 loop is CASKPRNTGELFF. The CDR3 bases are TGTGCCAGCAAGCCGCGGAACACCGGGGAGCTGTTTTTT.

J is TRBJ1-4 and V is TRBV30; no reliable D call. This CDR3 has 11 residues. Germline CDR1 is GTSNPN and CDR2 is SVGIG (reference sequence). V lost 3 bases and J 13 bases, leaving 12 bases between the germline ends. CDR3 protein: CAWRATASLFF. The CDR3 coding sequence is TGTGCCTGGAGGGCTACAGCGTCACTGTTTTTT.

The V call is TRBV7-8, the J call TRBJ1-5, with TRBD1 identical over 7 bases. V lost 5 bases to trimming and J lost 0 bases; unmatched junction nucleotides: 7. The V gene's germline CDR1 is SGHVS and CDR2 FQNEAQ. The CDR3 contains 16 residues. CDR3 region: CASSPGQQLSNQPQHF. The CDR3 DNA reads TGTGCCAGCAGCCCGGGACAGCAACTTAGCAATCAGCCCCAGCATTTT.

The V gene is TRBV18, the J gene TRBJ1-6, with 8 bases that match TRBD1. Per germline, CDR1 KGHSH and CDR2 LQKENI. V was pared by 3 bases and J by 10 bases, with 8 bases of the junction left unmatched. The CDR3 contains 15 residues. CDR3 region: CASSPIQGAGSPLHF. The CDR3 DNA reads TGTGCCAGCTCACCGATCCAGGGGGCGGGATCACCCCTCCACTTT.

The V and J genes are TRBV30 and TRBJ1-2; TRBD1 matches 8 bases. The CDR3 covers 14 residues. Germline V lookup: CDR1 GTSNPN, CDR2 SVGIG (reference sequence). With 0 bases clipped from V and 3 bases from J, the junction kept 3 bases outside the gene matches. This CDR3 is CAWSVDRGDYGYTF. The CDR3, as DNA: TGTGCCTGGAGTGTAGACAGGGGCGACTATGGCTACACCTTC.

V usage is TRBV4-3 and J usage is TRBJ1-2; D is possibly TRBD1 (5 bases). V was trimmed by 0 bases and J by 6 bases, leaving 20 bases between them. Germline loops: CDR1 LGHNA, CDR2 YSLEER. This CDR3 has 17 amino acids. The CDR3 loop is CASSQDFFASGMHGYTF. The CDR3 nucleotides are TGCGCCAGCAGCCAAGATTTTTTCGCCTCAGGGATGCATGGCTACACCTTC.

The chain has TRBV29-1 and TRBJ1-4; D unresolved. This CDR3 has 14 residues. The germline gives CDR1 SQVTM, CDR2 ANQGSEA. The V and J ends lost 7 bases and 0 bases respectively, with 12 bases between them. The CDR3 loop is CSAMKGATNEKLFF. In DNA, the CDR3 is TGCAGCGCCATGAAGGGAGCAACTAATGAAAAACTGTTTTTT.

CDR3 protein: CASRASREDEKLFF. Here the CDR3 DNA reads TGTGCCAGTAGGGCCTCCAGGGAAGATGAAAAACTGTTTTTT. The genes are TRBV19 and TRBJ1-4; D might be TRBD1 (5 bases). The V gene's germline CDR1 is LNHDA and CDR2 SQIVND (reference sequence). The CDR3 length is 14 residues. The V end lost 6 bases, the J end lost 6 bases, and 14 bases lay between the germline ends. Full variable domain (outside the CDR3, taken from reference TRBV19 and TRBJ1-4): DGGITQSPKYLFRKEGQNVTLSCEQNLNHDAMYWYRQDPGQGLRLIYYSQIVNDFQKGDIAEGYSVSREKKESFPLTVTSAQKNPTAFYLCASRASREDEKLFFGSGTQLSVL.

The chain recombines TRBV30 with TRBJ2-3; either TRBD1 or TRBD2 may supply D (6 bases each). Trimming left V 0 bases short and J 2 bases short, with 9 bases between. CDR1 and CDR2 (germline): GTSNPN, SVGIG (reference sequence). CDR3 size: 14 residues. CDR3 loop: CAWSVGGNTDTQYF. As DNA, the CDR3 is TGTGCCTGGAGTGTAGGGGGGAACACAGATACGCAGTATTTT.

DNA for the CDR3: TGTGCCAGCAGCTTAGGCCTGCCCCGTGGACAGGGGCCGGTAAACTATGGCTACACCTTC. Its translation: CASSLGLPRGQGPVNYGYTF. The gene calls are TRBV13 and TRBJ1-2; TRBD1 matches 9 bases. The CDR3 is 20 residues long. Germline values: CDR1 PRHDT, CDR2 FYEKMQ (reference sequence). Losses at the gene ends were 0 bases for V and 2 bases for J; bases not matched to a gene: 16.

This chain joins TRBV5-4 and TRBJ1-5; D is uncertain. Trimming stripped 0 bases from V and 4 bases from J, with 11 bases between. Germline V gene data show CDR1 as SGHNT and CDR2 as YYREEE (reference sequence). The CDR3 has 15 residues. CDR3 DNA sequence: TGTGCCAGCAGCTTGGGGGGTGCGTTAAATCAGCCCCAGCATTTT. Its translation is CASSLGGALNQPQHF.

This clone came up a few times. The chain carries TRBV5-1 and TRBJ1-1; the match to TRBD1 covers 8 bases. This CDR3 is 15 amino acids long. Germline V gene sequence: CDR1 SGHRS, CDR2 YFSETQ. The V gene end was trimmed by 4 bases and the J gene end by 1 base; junction bases not matched to a gene: 6. The CDR3, as DNA: TGCGCCAGCAGCCCTGGACAGGGTGCGAACACTGAAGCTTTCTTT. Translated: CASSPGQGANTEAFF.

The chain is built from TRBV10-3 and TRBJ2-7; D is perhaps TRBD1 (6 bases). Trimming pared 10 bases from V and 3 bases from J, leaving 19 bases between. There are 14 residues in the CDR3. Looked up from germline, CDR1 is ENHRY and CDR2 is SYGVKD. The CDR3 region has the DNA TGTGCCACCCTGGCCCCGGGACAAGGCTACGAGCAGTACTTC. Its translation is CATLAPGQGYEQYF.

The chain has TRBV2 and TRBJ2-7, with TRBD2 matching over 7 bases. Germline V gene sequence: CDR1 SNHLY, CDR2 FYNNEI. This CDR3 comprises 15 residues. With V trimmed by 7 bases and J by 1 base, 10 bases remained unmatched. The CDR3 coding sequence is TGTGCCAGCACCGGGAAGAGGGGAGGGTCCTACGAGCAGTACTTC. Its protein is CASTGKRGGSYEQYF.

The V call is TRBV27, the J call TRBJ2-7, with D perhaps TRBD2 (7 bases). With 5 bases removed from V and 3 bases from J, the gap between germline ends came to 14 bases. The CDR3 loop spans 14 amino acids. Germline V gene lookup returns CDR1 MNHEY and CDR2 SMNVEV (reference sequence). Here the CDR3 reads CASSSSGGFYEQYF. The CDR3 region has the DNA TGTGCCAGCAGTAGCTCGGGGGGCTTCTACGAGCAGTACTTC.

The chain has TRBV28 and TRBJ2-7, with D maybe TRBD1 (6 bases). V lost 6 bases to trimming and J lost 0 bases, with 15 bases between them. The CDR3 contains 15 residues. Germline V CDR1 and CDR2: MDHEN, SYDVKM. As DNA, the CDR3 is TGTGCCAGCAGAAAGGACAGCCCCAGCTCCTACGAGCAGTACTTC. Translated, it gives CASRKDSPSSYEQYF. Supplemented by reference TRBV28 and TRBJ2-7, the full variable domain reads DVKVTQSSRYLVKRTGEKVFLECVQDMDHENMFWYRQDPGLGLRLIYFSYDVKMKEKGDIPEGYSVSREKKERFSLILESASTNQTSMYLCASRKDSPSSYEQYFGPGTRLTVT.

CDR3 sequence reads: CAISDPPEDGTEAFF. CDR3 nucleotides: TGTGCCATCAGTGATCCCCCCGAAGATGGCACTGAAGCTTTCTTT. This chain connects TRBV10-3 to TRBJ1-1; no reliable D call. This CDR3 has 15 amino acids. V was clipped by 3 bases and J by 4 bases, with 15 bases between them. Germline V CDR1 and CDR2: ENHRY, SYGVKD.

The V call is TRBV30, the J call TRBJ1-4; 7 positions match TRBD1. The V segment lost 3 bases and the J segment 8 bases; nucleotides outside the gene matches: 6. In germline, CDR1 is GTSNPN, CDR2 SVGIG (reference sequence). This CDR3 spans 13 amino acids. CDR3 loop: CAWRSRGEEKLFF. CDR3 bases: TGTGCCTGGAGGTCCAGGGGGGAGGAAAAACTGTTTTTT.

The rearrangement links TRBV5-1 to TRBJ2-7; TRBD2 matches at 8 bases. CDR3 size: 15 residues. Germline V gene data show CDR1 as SGHRS and CDR2 as YFSETQ. J gave up 2 bases and V 3 bases, and 7 bases lay outside the gene matches. CDR3 coding DNA: TGCGCCAGCAGCTCCAGTCTGGGACTAGCCTACGAGCAGTACTTC. Protein sequence: CASSSSLGLAYEQYF.

This clone was counted a single time. This chain uses TRBV5-6 with TRBJ1-3, with 10 bases that match TRBD1. This CDR3 is built from 17 residues. Germline V gives CDR1 SGHDT, CDR2 YYEEEE. V was clipped by 3 bases and J by 0 bases; unmatched bases: 6. The CDR3 loop reads CASSSPGQGRSGNTIYF. The CDR3 DNA reads TGTGCCAGCAGCTCCCCGGGACAGGGGCGCTCTGGAAACACCATATATTTT.

The chain joins TRBV6-5 to TRBJ1-1; D is undetermined. CDR3 size: 13 residues. The V and J ends lost 2 bases and 0 bases respectively, with 4 bases between them. Germline V gene sequence: CDR1 MNHEY, CDR2 SVGAGI. CDR3 coding DNA: TGTGCCAGCAGTTACAGCGTGAACACTGAAGCTTTCTTT. It translates to CASSYSVNTEAFF.

The rearrangement uses TRBV27 and TRBJ1-4; D is perhaps TRBD1 (5 bases). Germline values: CDR1 MNHEY, CDR2 SMNVEV (reference sequence). CDR3 length: 15 amino acids. Deletions cut 4 bases from V and 5 bases from J, with 14 bases between. The chain's CDR3 is CASSSRDPTNEKLFF. As DNA, the CDR3 is TGTGCCAGCAGTTCGCGGGACCCTACGAATGAAAAACTGTTTTTT.

This clone was counted between two and nine times. CDR3 DNA sequence: TGCGCCAGCAGCCAAGATCGTCGGGCGAACACTGAAGCTTTCTTT. Translating it yields CASSQDRRANTEAFF. The chain employs TRBV4-1 and TRBJ1-1, with unresolved D. Germline CDR1 MGHRA, CDR2 YSYEKL. The CDR3 contains 15 residues. The V end lost 0 bases, the J end lost 1 base, and 9 bases lay between the germline ends.

CDR3 in amino acids: CASRWGNTEAFF. CDR3 sequence (DNA): TGTGCCTCCCGATGGGGGAACACTGAAGCTTTCTTT. The chain combines TRBV11-2 with TRBJ1-1; D remains ambiguous. V was trimmed by 11 bases and J by 1 base, leaving 11 bases between them. Germline lookup yields CDR1 SGHAT and CDR2 FQNNGV. This CDR3 has 12 amino acids.

This clone was seen a few times. V is TRBV7-3 and J is TRBJ2-2, with D unresolved. Between the trimmed V and J ends, which lost 5 bases and 0 bases, there was a span of 10 bases. Germline CDR1 and CDR2: SGHTA and FQGTGA. CDR3 size: 15 residues. DNA of the CDR3: TGTGCCAGCAGCCCTGGGTGGCCGAACACCGGGGAGCTGTTTTTT. Encoded protein: CASSPGWPNTGELFF.

In this sample, this clone turned up once. The chain employs TRBV6-4 and TRBJ2-3; TRBD2 aligns across 9 bases. The CDR3 is made up of 14 amino acids. Unmatched junction bases numbered 0, after V lost 2 bases and J lost 3 bases. Germline loops: CDR1 MRHNA, CDR2 SNTAGT. Written as DNA, the CDR3 is TGTGCCAGCAGTGACACTAGCGGGACAGATACGCAGTATTTT. This encodes CASSDTSGTDTQYF.

This rearrangement joins TRBV7-2 to TRBJ2-7; 12 nucleotides agree with TRBD2. CDR3 length: 15 residues. Germline CDR1 is SGHTA and CDR2 is FQGNSA. The junction had 5 bases not matched to a gene; V was cut back by 3 bases and J by 5 bases. In DNA, the CDR3 is TGTGCCAGCAGCTTTTCTAGCGGGGGGGCTAACGAGCAGTACTTC. It encodes CASSFSSGGANEQYF.

This clone was seen only once. The J gene is TRBJ1-1, the V gene TRBV14; D remains unclear. The CDR3 is 15 residues long. Germline V CDR1 and CDR2: SGHDN, FVKESK. V shed 6 bases and J shed 2 bases, with 16 bases lying between them. In DNA, the CDR3 is TGTGCCAGCAGTCAACGCCGGCAGTTTAACACTGAAGCTTTCTTT. Translated: CASSQRRQFNTEAFF.

The rearrangement joins TRBV5-6 to TRBJ2-3; TRBD2 aligns across 9 bases. The CDR3 has 16 residues. Unmatched junction bases numbered 8, after V lost 0 bases and J lost 6 bases. Germline CDR1 is SGHDT and CDR2 is YYEEEE. The CDR3 loop reads CASSLELAGSTDTQYF. The CDR3 DNA reads TGTGCCAGCAGCTTGGAGCTAGCGGGGTCCACGGATACGCAGTATTTT. Variable domain in full (rest from reference TRBV5-6 and TRBJ2-3): DAGVTQSPTHLIKTRGQQVTLRCSPKSGHDTVSWYQQALGQGPQFIFQYYEEEERQRGNFPDRFSGHQFPNYSSELNVNALLLGDSALYLCASSLELAGSTDTQYFGPGTRLTVL.